The 8 T cell receptor beta chains below all came from one sample that was sequenced in a study of T cell responses to AZD1222 COVID-19 vaccine (dated by TCRdb to the early 2020s). The time point label of this sample denotes: about 28 days (+/-7) after the second vaccine dose. What the treatment or condition label conveys for this sample: meningococcal conjugate vaccine given as trial control. Library preparation used the immunoSEQ multiplex PCR assay. TCRdb's version of the immuneACCESS table is confined to in-frame rearrangements and falls short of the full clone set. An unresolved V gene accounts for under half of the shortfall where checked; the remainder is of unknown origin. The sample table contains approximately 180,000 clones; only one count was recorded for more than 90% of them. The ten top clones hold approximately 4% of the sample. This sample comprised peripheral blood, obtained 28 days after the second dose of the MenACWY control vaccine. These receptors originate from an adult who received the MenACWY meningococcal vaccine as a control.

The rearrangement joins TRBV7-2 to TRBJ2-5; D gene unclear. V was shortened by 0 bases and J by 8 bases, with 10 bases between the two germline ends. Germline assignment: CDR1 SGHTA and CDR2 FQGNSA. The CDR3 is 13 residues long. For the CDR3, the DNA is TGTGCCAGCAGCTTAGCGTTTGGAGACACCCAGTACTTC. As protein: CASSLAFGDTQYF.

The CDR3 here is CASRGRSYEQYF. The CDR3 DNA sequence: TGTGCCAGCAGGGGACGGTCTTACGAGCAGTACTTC. The chain uses TRBV7-2 and TRBJ2-7, with D perhaps TRBD1 or TRBD2 (5 bases each). The CDR3 is 12 amino acids. Per the germline V gene, CDR1 is SGHTA and CDR2 is FQGNSA. The V gene lost 6 bases and the J gene lost 4 bases, with 10 bases spanning the gap.

The rearrangement links TRBV27 to TRBJ2-1; 8 positions match TRBD2. V was pared by 4 bases and J by 4 bases, with 9 bases of the junction left unmatched. There are 16 residues in the CDR3. Germline lookup yields CDR1 MNHEY and CDR2 SMNVEV (reference sequence). CDR3 DNA sequence: TGTGCCAGCAGTTCCCATCCTAGCGGGCGTTACAATGAGCAGTTCTTC. Translating it yields CASSSHPSGRYNEQFF.

J is TRBJ1-2 and V is TRBV12-3 or TRBV12-4; perhaps TRBD1 as D (6 bases). V was trimmed by 6 bases and J by 8 bases, leaving 16 bases between them. This CDR3 contains 13 residues. Written as DNA, the CDR3 is TGTGCCAGCAGCCTACAGGGATCGGGGGGCTACACCTTC. Amino acids: CASSLQGSGGYTF.

This clone was seen a few times. The rearrangement uses TRBV5-1 and TRBJ1-6, with D tentatively TRBD1 (5 bases). From germline, CDR1 is SGHRS and CDR2 YFSETQ. This CDR3 is 15 amino acids long. Trimming removed 0 bases at V and 1 base at J, with 5 bases between. The CDR3 region is CASSLAGSYNSPLHF. In DNA, the CDR3 is TGCGCCAGCAGCTTGGCAGGGTCCTATAATTCACCCCTCCACTTT.

The rearrangement links TRBV5-4 to TRBJ2-1; 8 bases align to TRBD2. This CDR3 is 14 amino acids long. V shed 3 bases, J shed 8 bases, and the junction held 7 bases outside the gene matches. The germline gives CDR1 SGHNT, CDR2 YYREEE (reference sequence). The CDR3 region has the DNA TGTGCCAGCAGCTGGTGGACTAGCCCGGATGAGCAGTTCTTC. Residues: CASSWWTSPDEQFF.

V and J are TRBV18 and TRBJ2-3, with 9 bases fitting TRBD2. Germline CDR1 is KGHSH and CDR2 is LQKENI. The length of the CDR3 is 15 residues. V dropped 8 bases and J dropped 6; count of bases not matched to a gene: 12. CDR3 DNA: TGTGCCAGCAAGCGGGAGGAATTATTGACGGATACGCAGTATTTT. Its protein product is CASKREELLTDTQYF.

This chain connects TRBV19 to TRBJ1-1; the D is unclear. There are 13 residues in the CDR3. V shed 3 bases and J shed 1 base, with 6 bases lying between them. Germline CDR1 LNHDA, CDR2 SQIVND (reference sequence). DNA of the CDR3: TGTGCCAGTAGTATTACAGAGAACACTGAAGCTTTCTTT. It yields the protein CASSITENTEAFF.